This entry describes one T cell receptor beta chain. Trimming left V 0 bases short and J 2 bases short, with 12 bases between. The CDR3 runs to 15 residues. CDR1 and CDR2 from the germline V gene are SGHDT and YYEEEE. TCRdb keeps only in-frame clones here, not all; method: immunoSEQ multiplex PCR. Of 55,000 to 80,000 clones in the sample, roughly nine tenths were seen once. This specimen belongs to a study of control samples from healthy donors and cancer patients. This sequence was found in a man aged 55-75 years with colorectal cancer. Material: PBMCs. The rearrangement joins TRBV5-6 to TRBJ2-7, with D hard to call. This CDR3 is CASSLEYSPTYEQYF. The CDR3 DNA is TGTGCCAGCAGCTTGGAATATAGTCCCACCTACGAGCAGTACTTC.